This T cell receptor (beta chain) came from a study of T cells in Graves' hyperthyroidism and ophthalmopathy. This clonotype turned up a few times. Using RNA transcripts as the source, TCR beta CDR3 regions were amplified. First-round RT-PCR of the TCR CDR3 relied on the HTBI primer set. TCRdb re-analysed the multiplex PCR reads in MiXCR, keeping a single row per CDR3 protein. The sample shows around 520,000 distinct CDR3 sequences, approximately 15% of them seen only once. Germline-derived CDR1 and CDR2 are SGHDT and YYEEEE. The CDR3 totals 17 residues. Between the trimmed V and J ends, which lost 1 base and 7 bases, there was a span of 23 bases.

V and J are TRBV5-6 and TRBJ1-2, with a possible D match to TRBD1 (6 bases). The specimen sequenced was blood. This sequence originates from a woman between 40 and 50 years old with Graves' hyperthyroidism. For the CDR3, the DNA is TGTGCCAGCAGCTTGTACCTTTATGCAGGGGTTGGAGGTGGCTACACCTTC. Its translation is CASSLYLYAGVGGGYTF. Drawing the rest from reference TRBV5-6 and TRBJ1-2, the complete variable domain is DAGVTQSPTHLIKTRGQQVTLRCSPKSGHDTVSWYQQALGQGPQFIFQYYEEEERQRGNFPDRFSGHQFPNYSSELNVNALLLGDSALYLCASSLYLYAGVGGGYTFGSGTRLTVV.